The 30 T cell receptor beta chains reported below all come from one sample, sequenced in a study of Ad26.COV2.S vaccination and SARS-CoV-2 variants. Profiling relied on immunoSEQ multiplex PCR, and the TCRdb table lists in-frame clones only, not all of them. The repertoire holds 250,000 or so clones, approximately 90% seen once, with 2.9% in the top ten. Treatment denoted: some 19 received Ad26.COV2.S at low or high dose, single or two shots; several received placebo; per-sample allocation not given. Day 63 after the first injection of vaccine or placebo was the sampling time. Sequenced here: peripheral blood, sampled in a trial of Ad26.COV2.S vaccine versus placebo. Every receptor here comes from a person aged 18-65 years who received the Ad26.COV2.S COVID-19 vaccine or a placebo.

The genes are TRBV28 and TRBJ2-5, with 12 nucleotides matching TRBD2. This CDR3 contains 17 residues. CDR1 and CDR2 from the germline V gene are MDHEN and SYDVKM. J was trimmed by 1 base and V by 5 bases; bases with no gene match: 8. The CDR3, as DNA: TGTGCCAGCAGTCGCCTAGGGACTAGCGGGCCCCAAGAGACCCAGTACTTC. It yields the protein CASSRLGTSGPQETQYF.

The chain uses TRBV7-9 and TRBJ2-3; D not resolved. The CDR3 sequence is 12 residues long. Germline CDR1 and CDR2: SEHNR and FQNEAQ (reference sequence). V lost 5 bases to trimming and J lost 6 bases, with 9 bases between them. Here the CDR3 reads CASSPLRDTQYF. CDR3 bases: TGTGCCAGCAGCCCCTTAAGGGATACGCAGTATTTT.

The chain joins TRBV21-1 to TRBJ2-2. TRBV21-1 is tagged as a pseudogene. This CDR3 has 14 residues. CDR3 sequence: CAKTQESDTGELFF. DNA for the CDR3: TGTGCTAAGACGCAGGAGTCGGACACCGGGGAGCTGTTTTTT.

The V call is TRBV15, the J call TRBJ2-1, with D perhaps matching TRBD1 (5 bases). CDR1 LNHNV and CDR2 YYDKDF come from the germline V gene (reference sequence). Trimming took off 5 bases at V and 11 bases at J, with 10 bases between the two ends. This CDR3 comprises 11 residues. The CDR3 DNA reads TGTGCCACCAGCGAAGGACACAAGCAGTTCTTC. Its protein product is CATSEGHKQFF.

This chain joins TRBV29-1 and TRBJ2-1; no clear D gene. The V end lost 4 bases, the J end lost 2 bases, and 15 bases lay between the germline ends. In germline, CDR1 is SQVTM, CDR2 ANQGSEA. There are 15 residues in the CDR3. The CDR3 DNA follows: TGCAGCGTTGTGTTGGACCCCGGACCCTACAATGAGCAGTTCTTC. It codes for CSVVLDPGPYNEQFF.

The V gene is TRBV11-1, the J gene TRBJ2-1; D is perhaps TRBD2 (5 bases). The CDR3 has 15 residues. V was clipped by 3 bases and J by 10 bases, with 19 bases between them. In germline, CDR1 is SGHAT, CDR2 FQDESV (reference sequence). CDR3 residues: CASSLTGMGSLEQFF. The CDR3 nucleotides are TGTGCCAGCAGCTTGACCGGGATGGGTAGTTTAGAGCAGTTCTTC.

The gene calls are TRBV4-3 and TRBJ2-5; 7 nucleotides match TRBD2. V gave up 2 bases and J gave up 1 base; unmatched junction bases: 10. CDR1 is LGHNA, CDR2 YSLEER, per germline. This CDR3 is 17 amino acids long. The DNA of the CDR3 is TGCGCCAGCAGCCAAATAATCGGAGCGGGGCTCCAAGAGACCCAGTACTTC. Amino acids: CASSQIIGAGLQETQYF.

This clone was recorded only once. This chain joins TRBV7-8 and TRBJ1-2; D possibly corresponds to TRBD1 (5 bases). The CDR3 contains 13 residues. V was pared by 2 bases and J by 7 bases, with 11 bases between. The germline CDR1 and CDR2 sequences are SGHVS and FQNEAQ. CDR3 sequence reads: CASSLRGIGGYTF. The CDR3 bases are TGTGCCAGCAGCTTACGGGGCATAGGTGGCTACACCTTC.

CDR3 nucleotide sequence: TGCGCCAGCAGTCACTCCGGAGGGGGCCCCTACAATGAGCAGTTCTTC. Translation: CASSHSGGGPYNEQFF. The chain joins TRBV23-1 to TRBJ2-1; D is perhaps TRBD1 (7 bases). TRBV23-1 falls under the ORF class, with uncertain function. This CDR3 is built from 16 residues. V lost 3 bases to trimming and J lost 2 bases, with 14 bases between them.

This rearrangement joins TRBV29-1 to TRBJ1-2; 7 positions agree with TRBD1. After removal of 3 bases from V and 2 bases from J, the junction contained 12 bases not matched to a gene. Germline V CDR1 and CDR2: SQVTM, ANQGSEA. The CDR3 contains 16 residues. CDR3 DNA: TGCAGCGTTGACCCCGACCTAGGACAGGAAAACTATGGCTACACCTTC. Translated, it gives CSVDPDLGQENYGYTF.

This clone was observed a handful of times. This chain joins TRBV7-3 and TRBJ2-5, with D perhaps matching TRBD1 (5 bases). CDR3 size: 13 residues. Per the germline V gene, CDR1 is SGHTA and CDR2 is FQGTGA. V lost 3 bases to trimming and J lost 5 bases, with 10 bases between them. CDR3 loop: CASSFSGKETQYF. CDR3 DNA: TGTGCCAGCAGCTTTTCAGGGAAGGAGACCCAGTACTTC.

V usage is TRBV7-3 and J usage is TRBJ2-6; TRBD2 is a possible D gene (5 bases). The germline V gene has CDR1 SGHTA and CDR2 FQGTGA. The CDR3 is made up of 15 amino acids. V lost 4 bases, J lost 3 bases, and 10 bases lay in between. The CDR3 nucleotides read TGTGCCAGCAGCTGGGTTGGAGGTGGGGCCAACGTCCTGACTTTC. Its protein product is CASSWVGGGANVLTF.

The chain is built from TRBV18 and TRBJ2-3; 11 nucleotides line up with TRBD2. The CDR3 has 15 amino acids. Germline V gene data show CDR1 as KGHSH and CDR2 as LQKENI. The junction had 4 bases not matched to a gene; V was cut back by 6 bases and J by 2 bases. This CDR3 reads CASSLLAGDTDTQYF. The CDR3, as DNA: TGTGCCAGCTCGTTACTAGCGGGGGACACAGATACGCAGTATTTT.

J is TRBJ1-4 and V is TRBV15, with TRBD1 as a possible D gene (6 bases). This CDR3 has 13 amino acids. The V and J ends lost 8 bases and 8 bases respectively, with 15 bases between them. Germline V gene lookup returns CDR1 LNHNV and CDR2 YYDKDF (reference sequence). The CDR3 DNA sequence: TGTGCCACCTATCAGAGGGGGGACGAAAAACTGTTTTTT. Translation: CATYQRGDEKLFF.

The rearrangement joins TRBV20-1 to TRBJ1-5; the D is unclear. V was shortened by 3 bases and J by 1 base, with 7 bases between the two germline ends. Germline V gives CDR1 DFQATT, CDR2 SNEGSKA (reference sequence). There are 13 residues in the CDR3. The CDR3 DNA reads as TGCAGTGCTAGTTCCGGGAGCAATCAGCCCCAGCATTTT. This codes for CSASSGSNQPQHF.

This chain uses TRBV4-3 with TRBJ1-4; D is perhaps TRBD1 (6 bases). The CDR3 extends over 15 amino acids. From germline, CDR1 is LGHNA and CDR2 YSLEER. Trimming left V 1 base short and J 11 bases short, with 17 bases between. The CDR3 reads CASSQAILGGQKLFF. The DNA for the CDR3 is TGCGCCAGCAGCCAAGCTATTTTGGGAGGACAGAAACTGTTTTTT.

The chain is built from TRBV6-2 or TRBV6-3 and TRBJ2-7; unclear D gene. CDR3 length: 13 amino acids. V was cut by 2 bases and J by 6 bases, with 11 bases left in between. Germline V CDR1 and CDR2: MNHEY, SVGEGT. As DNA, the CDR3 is TGTGCCAGCAGTTACACCAGGTCTGGCGAGCAGTACGTC. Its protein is CASSYTRSGEQYV.

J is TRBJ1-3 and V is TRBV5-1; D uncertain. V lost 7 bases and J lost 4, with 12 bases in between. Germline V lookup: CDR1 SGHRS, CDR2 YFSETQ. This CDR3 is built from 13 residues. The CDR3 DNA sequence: TGCGCCAGCTCCCCCGCTTACGGAAACACCATATATTTT. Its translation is CASSPAYGNTIYF.

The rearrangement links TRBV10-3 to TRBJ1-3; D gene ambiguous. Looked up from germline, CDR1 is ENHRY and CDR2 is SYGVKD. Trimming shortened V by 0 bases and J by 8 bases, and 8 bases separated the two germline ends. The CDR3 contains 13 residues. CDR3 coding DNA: TGTGCCATCAGTGAGTCGGCAGCCGACACCATATATTTT. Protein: CAISESAADTIYF.

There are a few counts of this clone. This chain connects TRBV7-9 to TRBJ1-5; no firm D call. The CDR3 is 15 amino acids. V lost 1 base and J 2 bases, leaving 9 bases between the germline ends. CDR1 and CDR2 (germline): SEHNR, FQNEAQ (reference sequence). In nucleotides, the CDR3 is TGTGCCAGCAGCTTAGGTGGACTTGGCAATCAGCCCCAGCATTTT. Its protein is CASSLGGLGNQPQHF.

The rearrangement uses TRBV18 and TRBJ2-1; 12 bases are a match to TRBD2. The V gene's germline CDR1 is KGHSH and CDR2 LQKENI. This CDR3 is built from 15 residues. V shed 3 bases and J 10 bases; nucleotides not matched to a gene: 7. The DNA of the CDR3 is TGTGCCAGCTCACCTCGACTAGCGGGAGAGGGAGAGCAGTTCTTC. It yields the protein CASSPRLAGEGEQFF.

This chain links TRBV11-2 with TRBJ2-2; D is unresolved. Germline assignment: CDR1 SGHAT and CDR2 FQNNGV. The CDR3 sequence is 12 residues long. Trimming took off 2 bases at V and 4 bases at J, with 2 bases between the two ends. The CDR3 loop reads CASSLPTGELFF. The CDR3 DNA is TGTGCCAGCAGCTTACCCACCGGGGAGCTGTTTTTT.

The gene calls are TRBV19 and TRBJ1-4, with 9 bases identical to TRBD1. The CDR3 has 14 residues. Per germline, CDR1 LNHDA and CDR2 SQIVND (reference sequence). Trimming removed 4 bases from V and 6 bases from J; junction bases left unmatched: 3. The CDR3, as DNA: TGTGCCAGTAGTAACAGGGGGCGTGATGAAAAACTGTTTTTT. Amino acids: CASSNRGRDEKLFF. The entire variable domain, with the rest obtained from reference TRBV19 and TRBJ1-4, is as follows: DGGITQSPKYLFRKEGQNVTLSCEQNLNHDAMYWYRQDPGQGLRLIYYSQIVNDFQKGDIAEGYSVSREKKESFPLTVTSAQKNPTAFYLCASSNRGRDEKLFFGSGTQLSVL.

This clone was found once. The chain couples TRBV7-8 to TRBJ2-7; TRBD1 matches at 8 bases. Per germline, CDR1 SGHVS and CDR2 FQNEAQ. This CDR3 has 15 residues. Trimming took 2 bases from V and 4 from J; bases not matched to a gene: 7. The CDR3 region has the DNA TGTGCCAGCAGCTTACGGGACAGGACACCTTACGAGCAGTACGTC. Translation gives CASSLRDRTPYEQYV.

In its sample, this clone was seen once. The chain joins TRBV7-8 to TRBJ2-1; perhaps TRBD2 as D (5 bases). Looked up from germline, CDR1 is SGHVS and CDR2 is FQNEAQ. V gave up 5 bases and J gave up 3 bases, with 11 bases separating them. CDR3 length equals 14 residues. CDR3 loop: CASSGPGIYNEQFF. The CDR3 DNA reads TGTGCCAGCAGCGGCCCCGGGATCTACAATGAGCAGTTCTTC.

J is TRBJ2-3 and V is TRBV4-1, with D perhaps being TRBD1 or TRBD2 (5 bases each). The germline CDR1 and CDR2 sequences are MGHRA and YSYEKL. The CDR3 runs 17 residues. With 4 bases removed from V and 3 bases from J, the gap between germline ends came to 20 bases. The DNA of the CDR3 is TGCGCCAGCAGCCCCTCTTCTGAGGGGAGTGGGACAGATACGCAGTATTTT. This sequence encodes CASSPSSEGSGTDTQYF.

This CDR3 is CASRPGLAGLNTGELFF. DNA of the CDR3: TGTGCCAGCAGGCCGGGACTAGCGGGGCTCAACACCGGGGAGCTGTTTTTT. This sequence joins TRBV2 and TRBJ2-2, with TRBD2 matching over 13 bases. V lost 6 bases, J lost 2 bases, and 6 bases stayed unmatched. Looked up from germline, CDR1 is SNHLY and CDR2 is FYNNEI. CDR3 length equals 17 residues.

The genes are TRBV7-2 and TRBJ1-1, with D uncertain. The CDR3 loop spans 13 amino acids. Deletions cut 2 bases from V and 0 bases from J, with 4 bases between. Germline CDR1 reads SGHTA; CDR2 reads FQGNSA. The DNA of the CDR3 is TGTGCCAGCAGCTTAACAGTGAACACTGAAGCTTTCTTT. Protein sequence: CASSLTVNTEAFF. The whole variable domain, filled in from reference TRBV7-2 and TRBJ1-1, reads GAGVSQSPSNKVTEKGKDVELRCDPISGHTALYWYRQSLGQGLEFLIYFQGNSAPDKSGLPSDRFSAERTGGSVSTLTIQRTQQEDSAVYLCASSLTVNTEAFFGQGTRLTVV.

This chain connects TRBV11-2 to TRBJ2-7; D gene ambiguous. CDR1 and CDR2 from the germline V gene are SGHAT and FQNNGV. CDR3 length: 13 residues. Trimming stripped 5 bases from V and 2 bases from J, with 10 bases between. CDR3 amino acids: CASSPTLPYEQYV. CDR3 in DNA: TGTGCCAGCAGCCCAACGCTGCCCTACGAGCAGTACGTC.

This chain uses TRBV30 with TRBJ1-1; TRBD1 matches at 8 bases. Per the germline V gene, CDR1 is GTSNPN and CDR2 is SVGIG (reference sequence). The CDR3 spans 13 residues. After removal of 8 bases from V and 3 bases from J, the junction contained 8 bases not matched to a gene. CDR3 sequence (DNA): TGTGCCCGCTCAGGGGGCGCCTACACTGAAGCTTTCTTT. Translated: CARSGGAYTEAFF.